A single sample is the source of the 13 T cell receptor beta chains below, sequenced in a study of blood T cell repertoires in COVID-19. Clones were sequenced by immunoSEQ multiplex PCR, and TCRdb holds only the in-frame ones, with some missing. The data show over 150,000 clones, 65% to 85% seen once. Sequenced: PBMCs or T cells enriched from blood (not recorded which). These receptor sequences come from a man aged 35 to 55 who had recovered from COVID-19.

The rearrangement uses TRBV9 and TRBJ2-1; perhaps TRBD2 as D (6 bases). With 3 bases removed from V and 4 bases from J, the gap between germline ends came to 20 bases. The germline V gene has CDR1 SGDLS and CDR2 YYNGEE. This CDR3 has 17 residues. The CDR3: CASSASSSVLRYNEQFF. The CDR3 coding sequence is TGTGCCAGCAGCGCATCATCTAGCGTCCTAAGGTACAATGAGCAGTTCTTC.

V usage is TRBV4-1 and J usage is TRBJ1-5; D call uncertain. Trimming removed 1 base from V and 1 base from J, with 17 bases in between. Looked up from germline, CDR1 is MGHRA and CDR2 is YSYEKL. The CDR3 consists of 18 residues. CDR3 in amino acids: CASSQVFITRESNQPQHF. As DNA, the CDR3 is TGCGCCAGCAGCCAAGTGTTCATAACTAGGGAAAGCAATCAGCCCCAGCATTTT.

The CDR3 region is CASSQDWRVAETQYF. CDR3 coding DNA: TGCGCCAGCAGCCAAGATTGGAGGGTGGCGGAGACCCAGTACTTC. The chain employs TRBV4-1 and TRBJ2-5, with a weak D call TRBD2 (6 bases). With 0 bases removed from V and 5 bases from J, the gap between germline ends came to 13 bases. Germline V lookup: CDR1 MGHRA, CDR2 YSYEKL. The CDR3 loop spans 15 amino acids.

This sequence joins TRBV28 and TRBJ1-2, with D uncertain. The germline V gene encodes CDR1 MDHEN and CDR2 SYDVKM. The CDR3 loop spans 12 amino acids. Trimming left V 2 bases short and J 5 bases short, with 6 bases between. CDR3 nucleotides: TGTGCCAGCAGTTTAATCGGGTATGGCTACACCTTC. It specifies CASSLIGYGYTF.

The rearrangement links TRBV19 to TRBJ2-7; D is possibly TRBD2 (6 bases). The CDR3 totals 16 residues. Germline values: CDR1 LNHDA, CDR2 SQIVND (reference sequence). V lost 5 bases and J lost 6, with 23 bases in between. Here the CDR3 reads CASSSLGGREYAEQYF. The CDR3 DNA reads as TGTGCCAGTAGTTCCCTCGGTGGGCGGGAATATGCCGAGCAGTACTTC.

The CDR3 reads CASSQLVNRAIDTQYF. The DNA for the CDR3 is TGTGCCAGCAGCCAACTGGTAAACAGGGCAATAGATACGCAGTATTTT. The chain links TRBV7-9 to TRBJ2-3; tentative D call: TRBD1 (6 bases). The germline V gene encodes CDR1 SEHNR and CDR2 FQNEAQ (reference sequence). The CDR3 spans 16 residues. Between the trimmed V and J ends, which lost 5 bases and 5 bases, there was a span of 20 bases.

This chain uses TRBV18 with TRBJ2-7; 10 nucleotides align to TRBD1. The CDR3 length is 19 residues. The J segment lost 2 bases and the V segment lost 3 bases, leaving 16 bases of the junction unmatched. Germline V lookup: CDR1 KGHSH, CDR2 LQKENI. The CDR3, as DNA: TGTGCCAGCTCACCGAGGGGACAGGGGCTCCAGGGAGTTACCTACGAGCAGTACTTC. This codes for CASSPRGQGLQGVTYEQYF. The complete variable domain, with remaining parts taken from reference TRBV18 and TRBJ2-7, reads NAGVMQNPRHLVRRRGQEARLRCSPMKGHSHVYWYRQLPEEGLKFMVYLQKENIIDESGMPKERFSAEFPKEGPSILRIQQVVRGDSAAYFCASSPRGQGLQGVTYEQYFGPGTRLTVT.

This clone was counted a single time. The chain employs TRBV7-2 and TRBJ1-1; 10 bases are shared with TRBD1. The CDR3 runs 15 residues. Germline assignment: CDR1 SGHTA and CDR2 FQGNSA. Trimming removed 4 bases from V and 6 bases from J; junction bases left unmatched: 8. The CDR3 DNA reads as TGTGCCAGCAGCTATAGGACAGGGGGAAGCGCTGAAGCTTTCTTT. Protein: CASSYRTGGSAEAFF.

This sequence joins TRBV7-2 and TRBJ1-1; the match to TRBD1 covers 7 bases. With 2 bases clipped from V and 1 base from J, the junction kept 4 bases outside the gene matches. The germline V gene has CDR1 SGHTA and CDR2 FQGNSA. This CDR3 is 15 amino acids long. CDR3 loop: CASSLYGTANTEAFF. CDR3 in DNA: TGTGCCAGCAGCTTATACGGGACAGCGAACACTGAAGCTTTCTTT. Variable domain in full (rest from reference TRBV7-2 and TRBJ1-1): GAGVSQSPSNKVTEKGKDVELRCDPISGHTALYWYRQSLGQGLEFLIYFQGNSAPDKSGLPSDRFSAERTGGSVSTLTIQRTQQEDSAVYLCASSLYGTANTEAFFGQGTRLTVV.

The chain is built from TRBV25-1 and TRBJ1-1; no clear D gene. The V and J ends lost 8 bases and 2 bases respectively, with 12 bases between them. The V gene's germline CDR1 is MGHDK and CDR2 SYGVNS. The CDR3 has 13 residues. This chain's CDR3 is CASAASGNTEAFF. Here the CDR3 DNA reads TGTGCCAGCGCAGCAAGCGGAAACACTGAAGCTTTCTTT.

V and J are TRBV9 and TRBJ1-1, with 7 bases matching TRBD1. The CDR3 sequence is 17 residues long. Per the germline V gene, CDR1 is SGDLS and CDR2 is YYNGEE. The ends lost 1 base at V and 4 bases at J; junction bases unmatched: 13. The CDR3 nucleotides are TGTGCCAGCAGCGTATCAACAGGGGAGAGTGTTAGCACTGAAGCTTTCTTT. Amino acid sequence: CASSVSTGESVSTEAFF.

The gene calls are TRBV19 and TRBJ1-6, with D perhaps TRBD1 (6 bases). V lost 4 bases and J 6 bases, leaving 10 bases between the germline ends. The CDR3 totals 14 residues. Germline-derived CDR1 and CDR2 are LNHDA and SQIVND (reference sequence). The CDR3 nucleotides are TGTGCCAGTAGTACGGGACACTCTAATTCACCCCTCCACTTT. This codes for CASSTGHSNSPLHF. The entire variable domain, with the rest obtained from reference TRBV19 and TRBJ1-6, is as follows: DGGITQSPKYLFRKEGQNVTLSCEQNLNHDAMYWYRQDPGQGLRLIYYSQIVNDFQKGDIAEGYSVSREKKESFPLTVTSAQKNPTAFYLCASSTGHSNSPLHFGNGTRLTVT.

The rearrangement uses TRBV4-3 and TRBJ1-1, with D possibly matching TRBD1 (5 bases). With 0 bases removed from V and 9 bases from J, the gap between germline ends came to 11 bases. This CDR3 is built from 13 residues. Germline loops: CDR1 LGHNA, CDR2 YSLEER. CDR3 sequence (DNA): TGCGCCAGCAGCCAAGACAGGGAACTACAAGCTTTCTTT. Its protein is CASSQDRELQAFF.